These T cell receptor beta chains were read from a single sample in a study of early T cells in non-severe SARS-CoV-2 infection. Using its own MiXCR run on the 5' RACE reads, TCRdb lists one record per CDR3 protein. The data show around 40,000 distinct CDR3 sequences, 5% to 6.5% seen once. Sequenced sample: whole blood. These receptors were obtained from an adult who was a healthcare worker with PCR-confirmed SARS-CoV-2 infection or an uninfected control (not recorded which). Each CDR3 is given with its conserved first and last residue. Each record gives: CDR3 length, D gene, J gene, V gene, clone size, CDR3 protein, CDR3 DNA. A D gene is named only where the DNA matches it firmly. Size is stated for part of the rows, as once, few or many counts, or as a class when the clone is expanded.

16	-	TRBJ2-6	TRBV5-1	many	CASSLATQTGANVLTF	TGCGCCAGCAGCTTGGCCACGCAGACTGGGGCCAACGTCCTGACTTTC
13	TRBD2	TRBJ2-7	TRBV20-1	-	CSARPSGGYEQYF	TGCAGTGCTAGACCTAGCGGAGGCTACGAGCAGTACTTC
14	-	TRBJ2-7	TRBV19	many	CASTKAGDLYEQYF	TGTGCCAGTACCAAGGCAGGGGACCTCTACGAGCAGTACTTC
15	TRBD1	TRBJ2-1	TRBV28	many	CASSKDRVTYNEQFF	TGTGCCAGCAGCAAGGACAGGGTGACCTACAATGAGCAGTTCTTC
13	-	TRBJ2-7	TRBV2	-	CASSQTGPYEQYF	TGTGCCAGCAGTCAAACGGGGCCCTACGAGCAGTACTTC
16	TRBD2	TRBJ2-1	TRBV27	many	CASKALLAGAYNEQFF	TGTGCCAGCAAAGCCCTTCTAGCGGGAGCCTACAATGAGCAGTTCTTC
16	-	TRBJ1-6	TRBV15	-	CATSRDPTRVASPLHF	TGTGCCACCAGCAGAGATCCGACCAGGGTGGCTTCACCCCTCCACTTT
15	TRBD2	TRBJ2-1	TRBV30	-	CAWSVTGGPYNEQFF	TGTGCCTGGAGTGTAACGGGAGGACCCTACAATGAGCAGTTCTTC
16	-	TRBJ2-5	TRBV11-2	many	CASSVLAAQLGETQYF	TGTGCCAGCAGCGTATTAGCGGCCCAATTAGGGGAGACCCAGTACTTC
14	TRBD1	TRBJ1-5	TRBV20-1	medium-sized	CSAIGQANNQPQHF	TGCAGTGCTATCGGACAGGCGAACAATCAGCCCCAGCATTTT
12	-	TRBJ2-3	TRBV7-2	many	CAGGHSTDTQYF	TGTGCCGGAGGTCATAGCACAGATACGCAGTATTTT
16	TRBD2	TRBJ2-1	TRBV7-9	many	CASSLREGTGRNEQFF	TGTGCCAGCAGCTTACGGGAGGGGACGGGGAGAAATGAGCAGTTCTTC
12	-	TRBJ2-3	TRBV28	many	CASSSYTDTQYF	TGTGCCAGCAGCAGCTACACAGATACGCAGTATTTT
13	-	TRBJ2-3	TRBV7-2	few	CASSFPNTDTQYF	TGTGCCAGCAGCTTCCCTAACACAGATACGCAGTATTTT
17	-	TRBJ2-3	TRBV5-1	many	CASSYARGTPGTDTQYF	TGCGCCAGCAGCTACGCCCGAGGTACACCGGGCACAGATACGCAGTATTTT
12	-	TRBJ2-1	TRBV14	-	CASNQFGNEQFF	TGTGCCAGCAACCAGTTTGGCAATGAGCAGTTCTTC
14	-	TRBJ1-1	TRBV7-6	many	CASSQREGTTEAFF	TGTGCCAGCAGCCAAAGAGAAGGGACCACTGAAGCTTTCTTT
15	TRBD2	TRBJ2-1	TRBV28	many	CASSRTSDSYNEQFF	TGTGCCAGCAGCCGAACTAGCGACTCATACAATGAGCAGTTCTTC
14	-	TRBJ2-1	TRBV5-4	few	CASSLGLGYNEQFF	TGTGCCAGCAGCCTGGGACTCGGCTACAATGAGCAGTTCTTC
16	TRBD2	TRBJ2-2	TRBV29-1	many	CSATGLAGLNTGELFF	TGCAGCGCGACGGGACTAGCGGGGTTAAACACCGGGGAGCTGTTTTTT
15	-	TRBJ1-2	TRBV7-9	-	CASSLEGPVYYGYTF	TGTGCCAGCAGCTTAGAGGGCCCGGTATACTATGGCTACACCTTC
11	TRBD1	TRBJ1-4	TRBV29-1	many	CSVSGGEKLFF	TGCAGCGTTTCAGGGGGTGAAAAACTGTTTTTT
11	-	TRBJ2-5	TRBV6-1	many	CASSQNGEKYF	TGTGCCAGCAGCCAAAACGGTGAGAAGTACTTC
14	TRBD1	TRBJ2-3	TRBV3-1	few	CASSPGQGTDTQYF	TGTGCCAGCAGCCCAGGACAGGGGACAGATACGCAGTATTTT
17	TRBD2	TRBJ2-1	TRBV12-3/TRBV12-4	many	CASSRGGGLAVNNEQFF	TGTGCCAGCAGTCGAGGCGGGGGACTAGCGGTCAACAATGAGCAGTTCTTC
13	TRBD2	TRBJ2-3	TRBV4-1	many	CASSQGGGDTQYF	TGCGCCAGCAGCCAAGGGGGGGGTGATACGCAGTATTTT
11	-	TRBJ2-2	TRBV29-1	-	CSVEGDGELFF	TGCAGCGTTGAGGGCGACGGGGAGCTGTTTTTT
13	TRBD1	TRBJ1-1	TRBV6-5	-	CASSVDRDTEAFF	TGTGCCAGCAGTGTTGACAGGGACACTGAAGCTTTCTTT
15	-	TRBJ1-4	TRBV19	few	CASNRDSATNEKLFF	TGTGCCAGTAACCGGGACTCAGCAACTAATGAAAAACTGTTTTTT
15	TRBD2	TRBJ2-1	TRBV18	-	CASSPSSGRYNEQFF	TGTGCCAGCTCACCGTCCAGCGGGAGATACAATGAGCAGTTCTTC
13	-	TRBJ2-7	TRBV4-1	many	CASSQDKQTKEYF	TGCGCCAGCAGCCAAGATAAACAGACCAAGGAGTACTTC
13	-	TRBJ2-7	TRBV28	few	CASSPRRGYEQYF	TGTGCCAGCAGCCCGAGGAGGGGGTACGAGCAGTACTTC
16	-	TRBJ1-1	TRBV30	few	CAWSVRAVRMNTEAFF	TGTGCCTGGAGTGTACGGGCAGTACGAATGAACACTGAAGCTTTCTTT
15	-	TRBJ1-1	TRBV10-3	many	CAISEGGEGNTEAFF	TGTGCCATCAGTGAGGGAGGAGAAGGGAACACTGAAGCTTTCTTT
14	TRBD1	TRBJ1-6	TRBV28	many	CASSRTGDTSPLHF	TGTGCCAGCAGCAGGACAGGGGACACTTCACCCCTCCACTTT
14	-	TRBJ2-1	TRBV20-1	-	CSALGPLTYNEQFF	TGCAGTGCCCTGGGGCCGCTTACCTACAATGAGCAGTTCTTC
13	-	TRBJ2-7	TRBV29-1	medium-sized	CSVMGDKGGEQYF	TGCAGCGTTATGGGAGATAAGGGGGGCGAGCAGTACTTC
18	TRBD1	TRBJ2-6	TRBV7-9	few	CASSRAGTGVPGANILTF	TGTGCCAGCAGCAGAGCCGGGACAGGGGTGCCTGGGGCCAACATCCTGACTTTC
13	-	TRBJ2-7	TRBV6-1	many	CASRLPSTYEQYF	TGTGCCAGCAGGTTACCTAGCACCTACGAGCAGTACTTC
17	TRBD1	TRBJ1-2	TRBV11-1	-	CASSPTLGTGGGYGYTF	TGTGCCAGCAGCCCAACCCTCGGGACAGGCGGCGGTTATGGCTACACCTTC
14	TRBD2	TRBJ2-5	TRBV20-1	many	CSGRTSGSQETQYF	TGCAGTGGGAGGACTAGCGGGAGCCAAGAGACCCAGTACTTC
15	TRBD1	TRBJ1-5	TRBV12-3/TRBV12-4	few	CASSLQGAVGQPQHF	TGTGCCAGCAGTTTACAGGGGGCGGTAGGCCAGCCCCAGCATTTT
16	TRBD2	TRBJ2-3	TRBV9	few	CASRTGTSGGSDTQYF	TGTGCCAGCCGTACCGGGACTAGCGGCGGCTCAGATACGCAGTATTTT
13	-	TRBJ1-4	TRBV2	many	CASEQGTDEKLFF	TGTGCCAGCGAACAGGGAACGGATGAAAAACTGTTTTTT
13	-	TRBJ1-2	TRBV18	many	CASSPGTGYGYTF	TGTGCCAGCTCACCAGGAACGGGGTATGGCTACACCTTC
15	TRBD1	TRBJ2-3	TRBV12-3/TRBV12-4	many	CASSTDRGGTDTQYF	TGTGCCAGCAGCACGGACAGGGGGGGGACAGATACGCAGTATTTT
12	-	TRBJ2-7	TRBV3-1	-	CASSQGGYEQYF	TGTGCCAGCAGCCAAGGGGGGTACGAGCAGTACTTC
17	TRBD1	TRBJ2-2	TRBV20-1	many	CSARDPGQGLLSGELFF	TGCAGTGCTAGAGATCCGGGACAGGGGTTATTATCCGGGGAGCTGTTTTTT
13	-	TRBJ2-7	TRBV29-1	few	CSVVVQGLFEQYF	TGCAGCGTTGTGGTACAGGGCCTTTTCGAGCAGTACTTC
13	-	TRBJ1-6	TRBV7-9	many	CASSSLGASPLHF	TGTGCCAGCAGCTCTCTGGGGGCTTCACCCCTCCACTTT
13	-	TRBJ1-5	TRBV25-1	many	CASRAAWNQPQHF	TGTGCCAGCAGGGCCGCTTGGAATCAGCCCCAGCATTTT
15	-	TRBJ1-5	TRBV5-1	many	CASSLEGISNQPQHF	TGCGCCAGCAGCTTGGAGGGTATAAGCAATCAGCCCCAGCATTTT
13	-	TRBJ1-6	TRBV4-2	-	CASRGGLGSPLHF	TGTGCCAGCAGGGGAGGGTTGGGTTCACCCCTCCACTTT
15	TRBD2	TRBJ2-1	TRBV11-3	many	CASSPPTSGRGEQFF	TGTGCCAGCAGCCCCCCGACTAGCGGGAGAGGTGAGCAGTTCTTC
16	-	TRBJ1-2	TRBV7-2	many	CASSLDAKQGRSGYTF	TGTGCCAGCAGCTTAGATGCTAAACAGGGTAGGAGCGGCTACACCTTC
14	TRBD2	TRBJ2-3	TRBV7-6	many	CASSFSGSPDTQYF	TGTGCCAGCAGCTTTAGCGGGAGCCCAGATACGCAGTATTTT